The next 16 T cell receptor beta chains were all read from a single sample in a study of PD-1 blockade in classical Hodgkin lymphoma. Profiled with immunoSEQ multiplex PCR; TCRdb holds only in-frame clones, not every one. The sample records 25,000 to 30,000 clones, 80% being singletons. The time point here: cycle 4 day 1 (C4D1), after more than five weeks of nivolumab. Every patient experienced relapse after autologous stem cell transplantation, and brentuximab vedotin exposure varied. The specimen comprised peripheral blood mononuclear cells (PBMCs), sampled before the fourth cycle of nivolumab. The source is a human donor with classical Hodgkin lymphoma.

The chain is built from TRBV6-6 and TRBJ1-1; 8 bases line up with TRBD1. CDR3 length: 15 amino acids. V shed 6 bases and J 5 bases; nucleotides not matched to a gene: 11. Germline loops: CDR1 MNHNY, CDR2 SVGAGI (reference sequence). The CDR3: CASSFTGDRNTEAFF. Here the CDR3 DNA reads TGTGCCAGCAGCTTCACAGGGGACAGGAATACTGAAGCTTTCTTT.

In this sample, this clone turned up once. The rearrangement uses TRBV29-1 and TRBJ2-4, with 9 bases aligning to TRBD1. With 0 bases clipped from V and 5 bases from J, the junction kept 11 bases outside the gene matches. The CDR3 is made up of 17 amino acids. Germline loops: CDR1 SQVTM, CDR2 ANQGSEA. CDR3 residues: CSVEDRDRARSENIQYF. The CDR3 bases are TGCAGCGTTGAAGATAGGGACAGGGCCCGTAGCGAAAACATTCAGTACTTC.

The chain recombines TRBV7-2 with TRBJ2-2; a possible D gene is TRBD2 (5 bases). The CDR3 is 15 amino acids. The germline gives CDR1 SGHTA, CDR2 FQGNSA. Trimming took 4 bases from V and 6 from J, leaving 15 bases between them. In DNA form, the CDR3 reads TGTGCCAGCAGCTCGGCTCTAGCCTTGGCCGGGGAGCTGTTTTTT. Amino acid sequence: CASSSALALAGELFF.

The V gene is TRBV18, the J gene TRBJ1-1; 10 positions match TRBD1. Trimming cost V 1 base and J 4 bases; bases outside gene matches: 6. The CDR3 contains 16 residues. The V gene's germline CDR1 is KGHSH and CDR2 LQKENI. CDR3 protein: CASSPRGTGVGTEAFF. The CDR3 region has the DNA TGTGCCAGCTCACCACGGGGGACAGGGGTGGGCACTGAAGCTTTCTTT.

Written as DNA, the CDR3 is TGTGCCAGCAGTGAAGAAGATGACAGGGTTAGGTACGAGCAGTACTTC. Protein: CASSEEDDRVRYEQYF. The chain links TRBV6-1 to TRBJ2-7, with TRBD1 matching over 7 bases. V lost 1 base, J lost 4 bases, and 10 bases stayed unmatched. The CDR3 sequence is 16 residues long. The germline CDR1 and CDR2 sequences are MNHNS and SASEGT.

The J gene is TRBJ1-2, the V gene TRBV6-6; D is perhaps TRBD1 (6 bases). CDR3 size: 15 residues. The germline V and J ends were trimmed by 6 bases and 1 base, with 15 bases remaining between them. The V gene's germline CDR1 is MNHNY and CDR2 SVGAGI (reference sequence). The DNA of the CDR3 is TGTGCCAGCAGCTTACAGGGTTCGAGTAACTATGGCTACACCTTC. As protein: CASSLQGSSNYGYTF.

V and J are TRBV5-1 and TRBJ2-4, with D uncertain. Germline V CDR1 and CDR2: SGHRS, YFSETQ. The CDR3 contains 14 residues. Deletions cut 5 bases from V and 0 bases from J, with 9 bases between. The CDR3 loop is CASRREVAKNIQYF. The CDR3 DNA follows: TGCGCCAGCAGGAGAGAGGTAGCCAAAAACATTCAGTACTTC. The full variable domain, with the rest looked up from reference TRBV5-1 and TRBJ2-4, is KAGVTQTPRYLIKTRGQQVTLSCSPISGHRSVSWYQQTPGQGLQFLFEYFSETQRNKGNFPGRFSGRQFSNSRSEMNVSTLELGDSALYLCASRREVAKNIQYFGAGTRLSVL.

The chain couples TRBV27 to TRBJ2-7, with TRBD1 matching 10 bases. Germline assignment: CDR1 MNHEY and CDR2 SMNVEV (reference sequence). The CDR3 has 13 amino acids. J lost 3 bases, V lost 8 bases, and 4 bases had no gene match. The DNA for the CDR3 is TGTGCCAGCGGGACAGGGGTCTTCTACGAGCAGTACTTC. Encoded protein: CASGTGVFYEQYF.

The chain has TRBV5-1 and TRBJ2-5; 8 bases fit TRBD2. The CDR3 sequence is 17 residues long. J was trimmed by 5 bases and V by 5 bases; bases with no gene match: 17. Germline assignment: CDR1 SGHRS and CDR2 YFSETQ. CDR3 protein: CASREERGLAVVETQYF. CDR3 coding DNA: TGCGCCAGCAGAGAAGAGCGAGGACTAGCCGTCGTGGAGACCCAGTACTTC.

V and J are TRBV18 and TRBJ2-2; 8 bases are shared with TRBD2. The CDR3 is 18 residues long. CDR1 is KGHSH, CDR2 LQKENI, per germline. J gave up 4 bases and V 1 base, and 11 bases lay outside the gene matches. The CDR3 DNA follows: TGTGCCAGCTCACCACGGCCCCCGGGACTAGATGGCACCGGGGAGCTGTTTTTT. It translates to CASSPRPPGLDGTGELFF.

This clone was detected only once. The J gene is TRBJ2-1, the V gene TRBV19; TRBD2 aligns across 7 bases. Germline CDR1 LNHDA, CDR2 SQIVND (reference sequence). The CDR3 has 14 residues. The V gene end was trimmed by 5 bases and the J gene end by 8 bases; junction bases not matched to a gene: 9. The CDR3 DNA reads TGTGCCAGTAGTTCTCAGACTAGCAGCGATGAGCAGTTCTTC. It is translated as CASSSQTSSDEQFF.

The chain recombines TRBV6-5 with TRBJ2-7; 7 positions match TRBD2. Germline-derived CDR1 and CDR2 are MNHEY and SVGAGI. V trimming: 6 bases; J trimming: 3 bases; junction bases outside the gene matches: 8. The CDR3 length is 14 residues. CDR3: CASSRDYMNYEQYF. For the CDR3, the DNA is TGTGCCAGCAGCCGGGACTACATGAACTACGAGCAGTACTTC.

This CDR3 is CASRPDRGYEQYF. The CDR3, as DNA: TGTGCCAGCAGGCCCGACAGGGGCTACGAGCAGTACTTC. The J gene is TRBJ2-7, the V gene TRBV6-1, with 8 bases lining up with TRBD1. The V gene's germline CDR1 is MNHNS and CDR2 SASEGT. The CDR3 consists of 13 residues. The trim removed 6 bases at V and 3 bases at J, leaving 4 bases unmatched.

The V call is TRBV28, the J call TRBJ1-1; 7 bases map to TRBD1. CDR3 length equals 15 residues. After removal of 6 bases from V and 0 bases from J, the junction contained 7 bases not matched to a gene. The germline CDR1 and CDR2 sequences are MDHEN and SYDVKM. The CDR3 DNA reads TGTGCCAGCAGCCATCTAACAGGGGTGAACACTGAAGCTTTCTTT. Translation: CASSHLTGVNTEAFF.

This clone was seen a handful of times. This chain connects TRBV4-1 to TRBJ2-3, with D possibly matching TRBD1 (5 bases). Trimming removed 4 bases at V and 3 bases at J, with 11 bases between. Germline CDR1 is MGHRA and CDR2 is YSYEKL. The CDR3 has 14 residues. This CDR3 is CASSRTDSTDTQYF. In nucleotides, the CDR3 is TGCGCCAGCAGCCGAACCGACAGTACAGATACGCAGTATTTT.

CDR3 region: CASSEDRYWKPQHF. The DNA of the CDR3 is TGTGCCAGCAGTGAGGACAGGTATTGGAAGCCCCAGCATTTT. This chain uses TRBV2 with TRBJ1-5, with 7 nucleotides matching TRBD1. V lost 3 bases to trimming and J lost 8 bases; unmatched junction nucleotides: 7. Germline loops: CDR1 SNHLY, CDR2 FYNNEI. The CDR3 has 14 amino acids.